The 8 T cell receptor beta chains given below trace back to one sample, sequenced in a study of T cell responses to AZD1222 COVID-19 vaccine. The table came from immunoSEQ multiplex PCR; TCRdb's copy has only in-frame clones and leaves some out. Of more than 150,000 clones listed, around 90% are singletons. The sequenced sample was peripheral blood, obtained 28 days after the second AZD1222 dose. The receptor set was obtained from an adult who received the AZD1222 COVID-19 vaccine.

The chain carries TRBV7-9 and TRBJ1-2; D perhaps matches TRBD1 (6 bases). Germline V gives CDR1 SEHNR, CDR2 FQNEAQ (reference sequence). Trimming took 4 bases from V and 5 from J, leaving 11 bases between them. There are 13 residues in the CDR3. The CDR3 spells CASSSGRGYGYTF. The CDR3 DNA follows: TGTGCCAGCAGCTCGGGCAGGGGTTATGGCTACACCTTC.

This clone was seen only a few times. The chain links TRBV7-9 to TRBJ1-5; the D is unclear. Germline CDR1 and CDR2: SEHNR and FQNEAQ (reference sequence). This CDR3 region has 18 residues. Deletions cut 2 bases from V and 2 bases from J, with 19 bases between. The CDR3 DNA reads as TGTGCCAGCAGCTTAACATTCGCGCGGACTAGGGGCAATCAGCCCCAGCATTTT. Translating gives CASSLTFARTRGNQPQHF.

The chain has TRBV27 and TRBJ2-7; no clear D. Germline CDR1 and CDR2: MNHEY and SMNVEV (reference sequence). The CDR3 length is 13 residues. V lost 4 bases to trimming and J lost 6 bases, with 13 bases between them. The CDR3 loop reads CASSSRAPGEQYF. The CDR3 DNA follows: TGTGCCAGCAGTTCACGGGCTCCCGGCGAGCAGTACTTC.

This chain uses TRBV10-3 with TRBJ2-7, with a tentative D call TRBD1 (5 bases). Germline lookup yields CDR1 ENHRY and CDR2 SYGVKD. Trimming took off 2 bases at V and 4 bases at J, with 18 bases between the two ends. The CDR3 extends over 16 amino acids. The CDR3 DNA follows: TGTGCCATCAGTGAGCCGATGGGCCCCCAGGGTTACGAGCAGTACTTC. Protein sequence: CAISEPMGPQGYEQYF.

J is TRBJ2-5 and V is TRBV7-2; 12 bases line up with TRBD2. Germline V gene data show CDR1 as SGHTA and CDR2 as FQGNSA. The CDR3 runs to 18 residues. V lost 1 base and J lost 4; bases outside the gene matches: 10. The CDR3: CASSLGRRASGGGETQYF. As DNA, the CDR3 is TGTGCCAGCAGCTTAGGGCGGAGGGCTAGCGGGGGGGGAGAGACCCAGTACTTC.

V is TRBV4-3 and J is TRBJ1-3, with D unresolved. Germline V gene sequence: CDR1 LGHNA, CDR2 YSLEER. V dropped 3 bases and J dropped 1 base, with 4 bases sitting between them. The CDR3 has 13 amino acids. CDR3 DNA sequence: TGCGCCAGCAGCCATGAATCTGGAAACACCATATATTTT. It specifies CASSHESGNTIYF.

The chain carries TRBV2 and TRBJ1-1; 9 positions match TRBD1. CDR3 length: 12 residues. With 6 bases clipped from V and 4 bases from J, the junction kept 0 bases outside the gene matches. The germline gives CDR1 SNHLY, CDR2 FYNNEI. The DNA of the CDR3 is TGTGCCAGCAGGACAGGGGGCACTGAAGCTTTCTTT. Residues: CASRTGGTEAFF.

The rearrangement uses TRBV19 and TRBJ1-2; maybe TRBD1 (5 bases). CDR3 length: 16 residues. Germline V lookup: CDR1 LNHDA, CDR2 SQIVND (reference sequence). V gave up 1 base and J gave up 8 bases, with 20 bases separating them. CDR3 sequence: CASSIAHLRTLRGYTF. Here the CDR3 DNA reads TGTGCCAGTAGTATAGCCCATCTGCGGACATTACGAGGCTACACCTTC.